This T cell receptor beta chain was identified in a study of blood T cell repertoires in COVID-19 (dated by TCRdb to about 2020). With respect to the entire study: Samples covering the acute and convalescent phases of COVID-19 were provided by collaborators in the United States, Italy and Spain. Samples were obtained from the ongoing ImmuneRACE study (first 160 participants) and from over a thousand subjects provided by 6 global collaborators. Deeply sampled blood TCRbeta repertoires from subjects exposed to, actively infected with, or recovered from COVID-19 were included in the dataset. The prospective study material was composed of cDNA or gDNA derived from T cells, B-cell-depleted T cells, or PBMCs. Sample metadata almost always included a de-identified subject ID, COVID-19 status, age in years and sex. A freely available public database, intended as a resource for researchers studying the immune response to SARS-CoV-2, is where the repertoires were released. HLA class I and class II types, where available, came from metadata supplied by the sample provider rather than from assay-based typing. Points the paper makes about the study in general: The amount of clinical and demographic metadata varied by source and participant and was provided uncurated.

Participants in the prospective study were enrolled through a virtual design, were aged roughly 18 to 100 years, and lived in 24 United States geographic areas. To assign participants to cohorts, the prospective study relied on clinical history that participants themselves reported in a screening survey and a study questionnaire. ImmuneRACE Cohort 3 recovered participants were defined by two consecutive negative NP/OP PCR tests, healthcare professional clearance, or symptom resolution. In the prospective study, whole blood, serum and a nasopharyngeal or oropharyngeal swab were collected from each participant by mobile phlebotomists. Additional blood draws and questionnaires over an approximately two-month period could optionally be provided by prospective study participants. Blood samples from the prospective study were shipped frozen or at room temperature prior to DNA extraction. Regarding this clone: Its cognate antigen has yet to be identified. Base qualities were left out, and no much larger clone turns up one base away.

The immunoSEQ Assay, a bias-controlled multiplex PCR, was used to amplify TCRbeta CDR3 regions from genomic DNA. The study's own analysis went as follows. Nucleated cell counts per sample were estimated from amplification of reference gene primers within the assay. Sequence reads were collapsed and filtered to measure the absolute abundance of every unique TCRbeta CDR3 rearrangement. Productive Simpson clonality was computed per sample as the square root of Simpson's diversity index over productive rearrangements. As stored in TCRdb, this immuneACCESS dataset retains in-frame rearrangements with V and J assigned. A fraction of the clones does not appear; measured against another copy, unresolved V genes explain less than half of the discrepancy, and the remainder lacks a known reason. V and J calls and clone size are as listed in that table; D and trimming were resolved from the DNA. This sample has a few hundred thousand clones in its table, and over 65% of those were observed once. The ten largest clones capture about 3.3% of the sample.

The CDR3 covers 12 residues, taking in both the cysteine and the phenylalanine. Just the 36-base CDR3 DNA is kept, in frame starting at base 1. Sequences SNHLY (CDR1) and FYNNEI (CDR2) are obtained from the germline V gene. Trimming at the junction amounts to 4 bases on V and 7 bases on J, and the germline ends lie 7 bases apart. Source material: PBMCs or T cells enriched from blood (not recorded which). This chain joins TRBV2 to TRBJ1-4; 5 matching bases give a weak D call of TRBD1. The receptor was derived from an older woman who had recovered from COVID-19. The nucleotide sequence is TGTGCCAGCAGTGGGGGGGTTGAAAAACTGTTTTTT. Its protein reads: CASSGGVEKLFF. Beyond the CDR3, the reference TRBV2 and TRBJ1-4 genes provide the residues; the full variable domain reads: EPEVTQTPSHQVTQMGQEVILRCVPISNHLYFYWYRQILGQKVEFLVSFYNNEISEKSEIFDDQFSVERPDGSNFTLKIRSTKLEDSAMYFCASSGGVEKLFFGSGTQLSVL.